The clone carrying this TCR beta chain was found many times. What it binds is not known. Germline V gene data show CDR1 as MDHEN and CDR2 as SYDVKM. The CDR3 sequence is 16 residues long. The V gene lost 5 bases and the J gene lost 5 bases, with 20 bases spanning the gap. Built from TCR beta cDNA, the libraries had unique molecular identifiers in them. The T cell input of about 0.9 to 10 million gave about 500,000 cDNA molecules. One entry per CDR3 protein results from TCRdb running MiXCR on the PCR reads. The table lists some 260,000 distinct CDR3 sequences, about 40% of them singletons. The data originate from a study of post-analysis software for immune sequencing data. Study findings and constraints: Compared with controls, patients had more of about 5 TRBV segments, including TRBV5-6, TRBV5-1 and TRBV20-1. Controls had significantly higher normalized Chao1 diversity than multiple sclerosis patients.

The TCR was taken from a girl aged 5-17 years with multiple sclerosis. The chain combines TRBV28 with TRBJ2-3; the D gene is possibly TRBD2 (6 bases). Sequenced input: blood. CDR3 sequence: CASSPFGTVSGDTQYF. Here the CDR3 DNA reads TGTGCCAGCAGTCCCTTCGGGACGGTTAGCGGAGATACGCAGTATTTT.